The 10 T cell receptor beta chains listed next were all sequenced from one sample in a study of blood T cell repertoires in COVID-19. TCRdb keeps only in-frame clones here, not all; method: immunoSEQ multiplex PCR. The data show a few hundred thousand clones, 80% to 90% seen once. The source material was peripheral blood. These receptor sequences come from a man aged 40-49 years with acute or convalescent COVID-19.

V gene TRBV2 combines with J gene TRBJ1-5; D unclear. The CDR3 covers 14 residues. From germline, CDR1 is SNHLY and CDR2 FYNNEI. V was trimmed by 8 bases and J by 0 bases, leaving 11 bases between them. The CDR3 coding sequence is TGTGCCAGCGGAGGAGAATATAGCAATCAGCCCCAGCATTTT. Residues: CASGGEYSNQPQHF.

The chain links TRBV7-3 to TRBJ1-6; D unresolved. This CDR3 has 13 amino acids. CDR1 is SGHTA and CDR2 is FQGTGA in the germline V gene. The ends were cut back, 2 bases at V and 6 bases at J, with 5 bases in the middle. The CDR3 is CASSLYRNSPLHF. CDR3 sequence (DNA): TGTGCCAGCAGCTTATATCGTAATTCACCCCTCCACTTT.

The chain couples TRBV3-1 (or the pseudogene TRBV3-2) to TRBJ2-7; D is uncertain. The germline V gene encodes CDR1 LGHDT and CDR2 YNNKEL (reference sequence). The CDR3 loop spans 14 amino acids. Trimming removed 0 bases from V and 1 base from J, with 7 bases in between. The CDR3 here is CASSQEHLSYEQYF. The CDR3, as DNA: TGTGCCAGCAGCCAAGAGCACCTATCCTACGAGCAGTACTTC.

The CDR3 region is CASSPEEFYGYTF. In nucleotides, the CDR3 is TGTGCCAGCAGCCCCGAAGAGTTCTATGGCTACACCTTC. The rearrangement uses TRBV6-5 and TRBJ1-2, with D unresolved. This CDR3 has 13 amino acids. Trimming left V 6 bases short and J 4 bases short, with 12 bases between. Germline V gives CDR1 MNHEY, CDR2 SVGAGI.

The CDR3 DNA reads TGCGCCACGAAGCAGGGACAGTATAATGAAAAACTGTTTTTT. Its translation: CATKQGQYNEKLFF. V is TRBV4-1 and J is TRBJ1-4; 7 bases map to TRBD1. V lost 10 bases to trimming and J lost 4 bases; unmatched junction nucleotides: 9. Germline V gives CDR1 MGHRA, CDR2 YSYEKL. The CDR3 is 14 residues long.

This clone was observed once. This rearrangement joins TRBV9 to TRBJ2-7; no definite D call. CDR1 and CDR2 (germline): SGDLS, YYNGEE. The germline V and J ends were trimmed by 0 bases and 4 bases, with 8 bases remaining between them. The CDR3 covers 13 residues. The CDR3 DNA follows: TGTGCCAGCAGCGTAGGTAACAAGTACGAGCAGTACTTC. Translated, it gives CASSVGNKYEQYF.

The rearrangement links TRBV7-9 to TRBJ2-1; 11 bases align to TRBD2. Trimming removed 6 bases from V and 9 bases from J; junction bases left unmatched: 13. The CDR3 contains 16 residues. Germline V gives CDR1 SEHNR, CDR2 FQNEAQ (reference sequence). This CDR3 reads CASSRIRLAGIGEQFF. CDR3 nucleotides: TGTGCCAGCAGTCGGATACGACTAGCGGGAATAGGTGAGCAGTTCTTC.

The chain is built from TRBV5-1 and TRBJ1-1, with D perhaps TRBD1 (6 bases). Germline assignment: CDR1 SGHRS and CDR2 YFSETQ. With 5 bases removed from V and 0 bases from J, the gap between germline ends came to 14 bases. The CDR3 has 15 residues. The CDR3 loop reads CASSLWTAMNTEAFF. The CDR3 nucleotides are TGCGCCAGCAGTCTGTGGACAGCCATGAACACTGAAGCTTTCTTT. The full variable domain, in which reference TRBV5-1 and TRBJ1-1 provide the parts outside the CDR3, is KAGVTQTPRYLIKTRGQQVTLSCSPISGHRSVSWYQQTPGQGLQFLFEYFSETQRNKGNFPGRFSGRQFSNSRSEMNVSTLELGDSALYLCASSLWTAMNTEAFFGQGTRLTVV.

The chain is built from TRBV5-4 and TRBJ1-1, with 8 bases identical to TRBD1. This CDR3 is 15 amino acids long. Looked up from germline, CDR1 is SGHNT and CDR2 is YYREEE (reference sequence). With V trimmed by 1 base and J by 11 bases, 13 bases remained unmatched. CDR3 sequence (DNA): TGTGCCAGCAGCTTGCAGGACAGGGCGGCCGGCCGGGCTTTCTTT. The encoded protein is CASSLQDRAAGRAFF.

The V gene is TRBV7-2, the J gene TRBJ1-1; perhaps TRBD1 as D (5 bases). The ends were cut back, 5 bases at V and 0 bases at J, with 16 bases in the middle. Germline CDR1 reads SGHTA; CDR2 reads FQGNSA. The CDR3 runs to 16 residues. CDR3 coding DNA: TGTGCCAGCAGCGCCACTCCCGGACAATTGAACACTGAAGCTTTCTTT. Residues: CASSATPGQLNTEAFF.